A single sample is the source of the 2 T cell receptor beta chains below, sequenced in a study of blood T cell repertoires in COVID-19. Using immunoSEQ multiplex PCR, the repertoire was profiled, and TCRdb retains in-frame clones only, with some absent. The data show about 120,000 clones, about 80% seen once. The sample consisted of peripheral blood. Every receptor here comes from a woman between 50 and 59 years old with acute or convalescent COVID-19.

This clone was recorded once. The V and J genes are TRBV10-2 and TRBJ2-7; 7 positions agree with TRBD1. Germline loops: CDR1 WSHSY, CDR2 SAAADI. The CDR3 is 14 residues long. The junction had 1 base not matched to a gene; V was cut back by 2 bases and J by 0 bases. This chain's CDR3 is CASSETGVSYEQYF. As DNA, the CDR3 is TGCGCCAGCAGTGAGACAGGGGTCTCCTACGAGCAGTACTTC.

This rearrangement joins TRBV27 to TRBJ2-2, with 7 nucleotides matching TRBD1. Germline V gives CDR1 MNHEY, CDR2 SMNVEV (reference sequence). Losses at the gene ends were 4 bases for V and 4 bases for J; bases not matched to a gene: 12. The CDR3 loop spans 17 amino acids. DNA for the CDR3: TGTGCCAGCAGTTATTTTATTGAGACAGGGATCACCGGGGAGCTGTTTTTT. It yields the protein CASSYFIETGITGELFF.